Sequencing of this T cell receptor (beta chain) was carried out in a study of T cell repertoires in cytomegalovirus infection. The CDR3 length is 11 residues. Germline-derived CDR1 and CDR2 are SEHNR and FQNEAQ (reference sequence). V dropped 3 bases and J dropped 10 bases, with 10 bases sitting between them. Via MiXCR, TCRdb re-called the reads, giving one row per CDR3 protein. The sample records roughly 150,000 distinct CDR3 sequences, around 20% being singletons. Material: PBMCs. The chain employs TRBV7-9 and TRBJ2-7, with no clear D. The source of this sequence is a human donor in good health (CMV status not recorded). Some clones in this sample may be carry-over from other donors' samples. CDR3 residues: CASSFGLDQYF. CDR3 DNA: TGTGCCAGCAGCTTCGGGTTAGACCAGTACTTC.